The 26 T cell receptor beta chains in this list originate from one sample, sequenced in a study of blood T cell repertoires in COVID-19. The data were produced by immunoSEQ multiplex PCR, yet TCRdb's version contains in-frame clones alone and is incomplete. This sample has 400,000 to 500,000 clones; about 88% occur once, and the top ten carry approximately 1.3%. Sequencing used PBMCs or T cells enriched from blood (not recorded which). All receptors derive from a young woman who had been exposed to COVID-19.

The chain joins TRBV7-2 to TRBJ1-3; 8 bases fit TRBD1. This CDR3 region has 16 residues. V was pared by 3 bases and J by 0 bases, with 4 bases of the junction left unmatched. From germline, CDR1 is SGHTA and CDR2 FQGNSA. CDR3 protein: CASSLAQGASGNTIYF. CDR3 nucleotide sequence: TGTGCCAGCAGCTTGGCTCAGGGGGCCTCTGGAAACACCATATATTTT.

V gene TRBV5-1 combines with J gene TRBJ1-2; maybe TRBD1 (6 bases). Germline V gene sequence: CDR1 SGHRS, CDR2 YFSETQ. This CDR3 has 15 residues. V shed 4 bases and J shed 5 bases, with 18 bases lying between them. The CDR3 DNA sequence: TGCGCCAGCAGCGTACCACAGGGCACTGGGTATGGCTACACCTTC. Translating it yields CASSVPQGTGYGYTF.

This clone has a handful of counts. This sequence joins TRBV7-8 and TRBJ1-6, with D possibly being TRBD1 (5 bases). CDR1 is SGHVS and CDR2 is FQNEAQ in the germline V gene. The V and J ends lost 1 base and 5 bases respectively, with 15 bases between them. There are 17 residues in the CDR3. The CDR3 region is CASSLDGRGYNNSPLHF. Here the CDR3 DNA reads TGTGCCAGCAGCTTAGATGGGCGGGGGTATAATAATTCACCCCTCCACTTT. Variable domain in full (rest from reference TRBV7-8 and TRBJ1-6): GAGVSQSPRYKVAKRGQDVALRCDPISGHVSLFWYQQALGQGPEFLTYFQNEAQLDKSGLPSDRFFAERPEGSVSTLKIQRTQQEDSAVYLCASSLDGRGYNNSPLHFGNGTRLTVT.

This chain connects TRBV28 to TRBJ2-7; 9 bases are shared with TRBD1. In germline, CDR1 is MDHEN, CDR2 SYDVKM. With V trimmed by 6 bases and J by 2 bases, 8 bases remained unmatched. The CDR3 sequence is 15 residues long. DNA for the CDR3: TGTGCCAGCAGCCCAGGACAGGGGTCAACCTACGAGCAGTACTTC. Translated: CASSPGQGSTYEQYF.

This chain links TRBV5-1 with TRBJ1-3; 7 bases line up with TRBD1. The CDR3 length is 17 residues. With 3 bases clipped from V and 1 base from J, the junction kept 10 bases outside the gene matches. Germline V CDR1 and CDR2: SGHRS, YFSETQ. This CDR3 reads CASSSRGQDASGNTIYF. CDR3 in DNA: TGCGCCAGCAGCTCCCGAGGACAGGACGCGTCTGGAAACACCATATATTTT.

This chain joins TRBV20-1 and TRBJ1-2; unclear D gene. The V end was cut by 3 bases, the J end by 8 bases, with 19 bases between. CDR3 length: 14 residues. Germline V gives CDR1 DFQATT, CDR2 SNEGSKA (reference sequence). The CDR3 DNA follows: TGCAGTGCTAGTGACACTGGGTCCGGGTGGGGCTACACCTTC. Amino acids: CSASDTGSGWGYTF.

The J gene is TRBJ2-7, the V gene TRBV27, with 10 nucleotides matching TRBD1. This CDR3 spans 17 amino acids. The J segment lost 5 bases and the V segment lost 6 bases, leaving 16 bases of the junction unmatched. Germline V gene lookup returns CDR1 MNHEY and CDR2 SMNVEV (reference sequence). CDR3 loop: CASSSGTGVVLLHEQYF. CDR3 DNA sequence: TGTGCCAGCAGCTCCGGGACAGGGGTTGTGCTCCTCCACGAGCAGTACTTC.

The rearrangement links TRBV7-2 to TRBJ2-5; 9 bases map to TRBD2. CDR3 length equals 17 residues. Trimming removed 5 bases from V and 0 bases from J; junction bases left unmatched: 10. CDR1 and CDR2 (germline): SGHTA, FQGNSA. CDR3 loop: CASSLELAGTYQETQYF. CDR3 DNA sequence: TGTGCCAGCAGCCTAGAGCTAGCGGGGACTTACCAAGAGACCCAGTACTTC.

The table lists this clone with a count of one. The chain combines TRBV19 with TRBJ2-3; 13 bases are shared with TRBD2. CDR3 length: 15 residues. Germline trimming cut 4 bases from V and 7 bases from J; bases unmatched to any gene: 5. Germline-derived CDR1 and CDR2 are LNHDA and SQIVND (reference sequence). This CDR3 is CASSTTSGRTNTQYF. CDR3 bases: TGTGCCAGTAGTACGACTAGCGGGAGGACAAATACGCAGTATTTT.

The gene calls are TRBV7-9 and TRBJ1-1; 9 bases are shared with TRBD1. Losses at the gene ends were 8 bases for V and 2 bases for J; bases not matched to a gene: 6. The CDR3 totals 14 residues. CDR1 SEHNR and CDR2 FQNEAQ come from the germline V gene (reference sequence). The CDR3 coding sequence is TGTGCCAGCGGCGGACAGGGGATAAACACTGAAGCTTTCTTT. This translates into CASGGQGINTEAFF.

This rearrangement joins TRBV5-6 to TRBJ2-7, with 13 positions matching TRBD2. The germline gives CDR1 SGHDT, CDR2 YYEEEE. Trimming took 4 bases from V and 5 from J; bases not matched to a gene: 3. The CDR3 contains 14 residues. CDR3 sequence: CASSPGTSGNEQYF. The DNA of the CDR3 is TGTGCCAGCAGCCCCGGGACTAGCGGGAACGAGCAGTACTTC.

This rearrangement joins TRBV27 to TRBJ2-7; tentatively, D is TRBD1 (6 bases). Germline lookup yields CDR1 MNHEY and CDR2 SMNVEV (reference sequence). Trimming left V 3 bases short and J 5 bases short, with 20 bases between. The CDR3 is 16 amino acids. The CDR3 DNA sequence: TGTGCCAGCAGTTTCACCCGAACAGGGATCGCACACGAGCAGTACTTC. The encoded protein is CASSFTRTGIAHEQYF.

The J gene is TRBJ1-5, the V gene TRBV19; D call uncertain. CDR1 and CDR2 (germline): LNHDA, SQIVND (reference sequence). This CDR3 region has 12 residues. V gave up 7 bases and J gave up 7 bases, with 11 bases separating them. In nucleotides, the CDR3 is TGTGCCAGTACAGAGGGATGGCAGCCCCAGCATTTT. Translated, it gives CASTEGWQPQHF.

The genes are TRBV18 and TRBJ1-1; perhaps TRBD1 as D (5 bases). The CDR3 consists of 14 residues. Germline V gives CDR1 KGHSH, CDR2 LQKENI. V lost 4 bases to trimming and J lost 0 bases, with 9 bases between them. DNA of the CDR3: TGTGCCAGCTCACAGGGACTGATGAACACTGAAGCTTTCTTT. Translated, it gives CASSQGLMNTEAFF.

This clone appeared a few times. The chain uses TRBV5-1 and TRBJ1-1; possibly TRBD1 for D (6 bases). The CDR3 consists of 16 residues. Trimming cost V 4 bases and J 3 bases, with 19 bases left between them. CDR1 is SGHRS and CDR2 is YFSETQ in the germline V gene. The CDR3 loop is CASSPRGRVGDTEAFF. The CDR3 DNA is TGCGCCAGCAGCCCCAGGGGTCGGGTAGGGGACACTGAAGCTTTCTTT.

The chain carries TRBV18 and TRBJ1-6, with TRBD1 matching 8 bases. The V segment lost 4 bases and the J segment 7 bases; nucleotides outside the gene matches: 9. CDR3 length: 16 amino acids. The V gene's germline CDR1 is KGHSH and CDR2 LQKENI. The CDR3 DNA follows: TGTGCCAGCTCACAAGACAGGGGAATAGGCAATTCACCCCTCCACTTT. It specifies CASSQDRGIGNSPLHF.

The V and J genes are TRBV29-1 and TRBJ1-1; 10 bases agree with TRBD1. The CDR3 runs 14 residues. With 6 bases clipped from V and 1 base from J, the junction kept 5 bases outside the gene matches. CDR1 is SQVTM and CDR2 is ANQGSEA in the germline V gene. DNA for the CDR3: TGCAGCGTAAAGAGACAGGGGGCGAACACTGAAGCTTTCTTT. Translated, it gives CSVKRQGANTEAFF.

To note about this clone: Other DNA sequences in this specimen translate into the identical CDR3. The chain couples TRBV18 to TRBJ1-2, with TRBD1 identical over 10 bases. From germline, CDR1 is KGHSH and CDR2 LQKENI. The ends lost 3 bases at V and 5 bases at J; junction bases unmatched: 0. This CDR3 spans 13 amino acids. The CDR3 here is CASSPGQGYGYTF. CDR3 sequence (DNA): TGTGCCAGCTCACCGGGACAGGGGTATGGCTACACCTTC.

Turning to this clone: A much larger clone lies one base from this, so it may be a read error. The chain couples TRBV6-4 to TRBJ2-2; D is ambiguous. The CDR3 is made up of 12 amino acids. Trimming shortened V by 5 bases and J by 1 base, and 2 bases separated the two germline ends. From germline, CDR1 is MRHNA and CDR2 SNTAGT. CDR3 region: CASSQNTGELFF. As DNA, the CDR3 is TGTGCCAGCAGTCAGAACACCGGGGAGCTGTTTTTT.

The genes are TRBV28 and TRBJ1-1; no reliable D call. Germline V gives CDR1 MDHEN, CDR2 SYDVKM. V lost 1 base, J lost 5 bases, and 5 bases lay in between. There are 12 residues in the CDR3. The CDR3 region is CASSLYKTEAFF. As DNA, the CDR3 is TGTGCCAGCAGTTTATACAAGACTGAAGCTTTCTTT.

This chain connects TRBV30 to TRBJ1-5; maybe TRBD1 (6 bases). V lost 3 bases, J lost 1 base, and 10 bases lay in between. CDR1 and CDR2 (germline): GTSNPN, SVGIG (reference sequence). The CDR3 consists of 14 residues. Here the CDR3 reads CAWSRGASNQPQHF. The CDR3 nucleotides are TGTGCCTGGAGCAGGGGAGCGAGCAATCAGCCCCAGCATTTT.

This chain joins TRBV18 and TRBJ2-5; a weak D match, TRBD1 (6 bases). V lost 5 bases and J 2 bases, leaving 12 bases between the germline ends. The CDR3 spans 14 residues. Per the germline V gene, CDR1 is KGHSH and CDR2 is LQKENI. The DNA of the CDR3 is TGTGCCAGCTCAGTGGGGGCCTTACAAGAGACCCAGTACTTC. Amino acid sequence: CASSVGALQETQYF. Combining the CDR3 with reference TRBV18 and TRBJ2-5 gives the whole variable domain NAGVMQNPRHLVRRRGQEARLRCSPMKGHSHVYWYRQLPEEGLKFMVYLQKENIIDESGMPKERFSAEFPKEGPSILRIQQVVRGDSAAYFCASSVGALQETQYFGPGTRLLVL.

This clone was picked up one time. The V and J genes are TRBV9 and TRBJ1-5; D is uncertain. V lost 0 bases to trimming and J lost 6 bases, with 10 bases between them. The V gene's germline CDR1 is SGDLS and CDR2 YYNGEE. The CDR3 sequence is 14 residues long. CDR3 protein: CASSVGFSGQPQHF. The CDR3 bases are TGTGCCAGCAGCGTAGGGTTCTCGGGTCAGCCCCAGCATTTT.

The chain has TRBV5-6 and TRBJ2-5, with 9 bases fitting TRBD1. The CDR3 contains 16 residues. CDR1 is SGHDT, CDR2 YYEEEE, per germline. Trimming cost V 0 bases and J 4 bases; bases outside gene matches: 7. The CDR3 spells CASSLDRGLGGETQYF. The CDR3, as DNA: TGTGCCAGCAGCTTGGACAGGGGGCTCGGGGGAGAGACCCAGTACTTC.

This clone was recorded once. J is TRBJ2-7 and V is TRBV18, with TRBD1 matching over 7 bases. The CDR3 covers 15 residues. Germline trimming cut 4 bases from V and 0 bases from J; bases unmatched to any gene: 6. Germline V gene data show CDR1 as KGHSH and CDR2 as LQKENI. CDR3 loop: CASSQSGTASYEQYF. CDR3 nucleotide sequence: TGTGCCAGCTCACAGTCCGGGACAGCCTCCTACGAGCAGTACTTC.

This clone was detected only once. As DNA, the CDR3 is TGTGCCACCAGTGTCGACAGCTATGGCTACACCTTC. This translates into CATSVDSYGYTF. J is TRBJ1-2 and V is TRBV24-1, with D possibly TRBD1 on 5 matching bases. V was pared by 5 bases and J by 4 bases, with 7 bases between. Germline V gives CDR1 KGHDR, CDR2 SFDVKD. The CDR3 length is 12 residues.